The 11 T cell receptor beta chains below come from one sample, sequenced in a study of T cell repertoires in cytomegalovirus infection. One entry per CDR3 protein, called by TCRdb with MiXCR from the reads. The profile shows 450,000 to 650,000 distinct CDR3 sequences, more than 20% of them singletons. The sequenced material came from PBMCs. These receptors originate from a human donor in good health (CMV status not recorded). Some clones in this sample may be carry-over from other donors' samples.

In its sample, this clonotype was seen a few times. The chain joins TRBV19 to TRBJ1-1; TRBD1 is a possible D gene (5 bases). There are 14 residues in the CDR3. CDR1 LNHDA and CDR2 SQIVND come from the germline V gene (reference sequence). The V and J ends lost 7 bases and 1 base respectively, with 13 bases between them. This CDR3 reads CASTYVQGNTEAFF. In nucleotides, the CDR3 is TGTGCCAGTACGTACGTCCAGGGGAACACTGAAGCTTTCTTT. The full variable domain, in which reference TRBV19 and TRBJ1-1 provide the parts outside the CDR3, is DGGITQSPKYLFRKEGQNVTLSCEQNLNHDAMYWYRQDPGQGLRLIYYSQIVNDFQKGDIAEGYSVSREKKESFPLTVTSAQKNPTAFYLCASTYVQGNTEAFFGQGTRLTVV.

V gene TRBV6-2 or TRBV6-3 combines with J gene TRBJ2-1, with 8 nucleotides matching TRBD2. Germline-derived CDR1 and CDR2 are MNHEY and SVGEGT. The J segment lost 4 bases and the V segment lost 2 bases, leaving 1 base of the junction unmatched. The CDR3 spans 14 residues. The CDR3 bases are TGTGCCAGCAGTTACGCGGGAGGTTACAATGAGCAGTTCTTC. Encoded protein: CASSYAGGYNEQFF.

The chain combines TRBV27 with TRBJ1-4; D is unresolved. The CDR3 sequence is 17 residues long. V dropped 2 bases and J dropped 0 bases, with 13 bases sitting between them. The V gene's germline CDR1 is MNHEY and CDR2 SMNVEV (reference sequence). DNA for the CDR3: TGTGCCAGCAGTTTAAGGAGACTTTCTGCAACTAATGAAAAACTGTTTTTT. It encodes CASSLRRLSATNEKLFF.

V and J are TRBV14 and TRBJ1-1; tentatively, D is TRBD1 (5 bases). Trimming removed 4 bases at V and 4 bases at J, with 13 bases between. Per germline, CDR1 SGHDN and CDR2 FVKESK. This CDR3 has 14 amino acids. The CDR3, as DNA: TGTGCCAGCAGCCTTAAGTGGGGGGGCACTGAAGCTTTCTTT. Amino acids: CASSLKWGGTEAFF. Full variable domain (missing parts from reference TRBV14 and TRBJ1-1): EAGVTQFPSHSVIEKGQTVTLRCDPISGHDNLYWYRRVMGKEIKFLLHFVKESKQDESGMPNNRFLAERTGGTYSTLKVQPAELEDSGVYFCASSLKWGGTEAFFGQGTRLTVV.

V and J are TRBV25-1 and TRBJ1-1; 7 bases fit TRBD1. Per germline, CDR1 MGHDK and CDR2 SYGVNS. The V gene end was trimmed by 4 bases and the J gene end by 3 bases; junction bases not matched to a gene: 5. This CDR3 has 14 residues. The CDR3, as DNA: TGTGCCAGCAGTGGACAGGGAGGCGACACTGAAGCTTTCTTT. Its protein product is CASSGQGGDTEAFF.

This clonotype was seen ten or more times. The rearrangement uses TRBV12-3 or TRBV12-4 and TRBJ2-1; D not certain. The CDR3 length is 10 residues. Trimming removed 8 bases at V and 3 bases at J, with 2 bases between. Written as DNA, the CDR3 is TGTGCCAGCGGCTACAATGAGCAGTTCTTC. It yields the protein CASGYNEQFF.

Many counts were recorded for this clonotype. The chain joins TRBV6-1 to TRBJ1-1; possible D gene TRBD1, 6 bases. V was clipped by 8 bases and J by 10 bases, with 14 bases between them. Germline V CDR1 and CDR2: MNHNS, SASEGT. The CDR3 length is 11 residues. The chain's CDR3 is CASSHTGRAFF. CDR3 nucleotide sequence: TGTGCCAGCTCGCATACAGGGAGAGCTTTCTTT.

This clonotype was seen a few times. The J gene is TRBJ2-2, the V gene TRBV5-4, with TRBD1 identical over 8 bases. The CDR3 runs to 16 residues. Germline assignment: CDR1 SGHNT and CDR2 YYREEE (reference sequence). Germline trimming cut 4 bases from V and 5 bases from J; bases unmatched to any gene: 10. This CDR3 is CASSTSAGGLTGELFF. In DNA form, the CDR3 reads TGTGCCAGCAGCACTTCAGCAGGGGGCTTAACCGGGGAGCTGTTTTTT.

The chain links TRBV3-1 to TRBJ2-5; 11 positions agree with TRBD1. The V gene end was trimmed by 0 bases and the J gene end by 5 bases; junction bases not matched to a gene: 8. The CDR3 is 17 amino acids. CDR1 is LGHDT and CDR2 is YNNKEL in the germline V gene (reference sequence). The CDR3 nucleotides are TGTGCCAGCAGCCAAGATAGGACAGGGGGCGCGTGGGAGACCCAGTACTTC. It specifies CASSQDRTGGAWETQYF.

V and J are TRBV27 and TRBJ2-1; maybe TRBD2 (6 bases). The CDR3 sequence is 16 residues long. The ends were cut back, 3 bases at V and 5 bases at J, with 17 bases in the middle. Germline V gene sequence: CDR1 MNHEY, CDR2 SMNVEV (reference sequence). The CDR3, as DNA: TGTGCCAGCAGTTTGGAGGGAGTGGCTACAAACAATGAGCAGTTCTTC. It yields the protein CASSLEGVATNNEQFF.

Ten or more counts support this clonotype. The CDR3, as DNA: TGTGCCAGCAGCTTAACCTTGCACAGCACAGATACGCAGTATTTT. Translated, it gives CASSLTLHSTDTQYF. The chain couples TRBV7-2 to TRBJ2-3, with D unclear. The CDR3 has 15 amino acids. Germline V CDR1 and CDR2: SGHTA, FQGNSA. The V and J ends lost 2 bases and 0 bases respectively, with 9 bases between them.